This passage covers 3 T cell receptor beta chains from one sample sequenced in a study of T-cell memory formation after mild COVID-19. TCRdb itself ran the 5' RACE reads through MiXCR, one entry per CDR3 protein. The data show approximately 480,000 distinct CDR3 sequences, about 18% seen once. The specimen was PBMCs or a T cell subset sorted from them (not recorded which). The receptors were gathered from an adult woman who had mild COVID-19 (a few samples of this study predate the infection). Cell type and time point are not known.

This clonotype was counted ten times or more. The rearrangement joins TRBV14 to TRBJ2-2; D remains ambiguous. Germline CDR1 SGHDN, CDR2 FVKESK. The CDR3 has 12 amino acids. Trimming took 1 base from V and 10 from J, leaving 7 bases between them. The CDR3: CASSQVAAELFF. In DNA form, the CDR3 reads TGTGCCAGCAGCCAAGTCGCGGCGGAGCTGTTTTTT. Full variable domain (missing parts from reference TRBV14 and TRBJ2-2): EAGVTQFPSHSVIEKGQTVTLRCDPISGHDNLYWYRRVMGKEIKFLLHFVKESKQDESGMPNNRFLAERTGGTYSTLKVQPAELEDSGVYFCASSQVAAELFFGEGSRLTVL.

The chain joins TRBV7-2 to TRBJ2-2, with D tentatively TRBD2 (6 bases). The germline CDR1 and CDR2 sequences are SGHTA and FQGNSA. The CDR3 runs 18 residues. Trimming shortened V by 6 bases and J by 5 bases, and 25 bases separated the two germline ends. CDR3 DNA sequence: TGTGCCAGCAGTTTTACGGGAGTACGTTCGACGGGAACCGGGGAGCTGTTTTTT. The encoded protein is CASSFTGVRSTGTGELFF.

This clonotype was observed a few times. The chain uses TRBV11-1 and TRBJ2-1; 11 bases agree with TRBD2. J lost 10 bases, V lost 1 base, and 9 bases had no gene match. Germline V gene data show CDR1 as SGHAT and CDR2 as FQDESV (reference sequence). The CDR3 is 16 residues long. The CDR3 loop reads CASSLGLLAGVLEQFF. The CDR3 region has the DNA TGTGCCAGCAGCTTAGGGTTACTAGCGGGAGTGCTCGAGCAGTTCTTC.